This TCR beta chain was observed in a study of cytomegalovirus exposure and HLA in healthy donors. Study-level points and caveats: Sequencing depth across donors, presence/absence analyses assumed, was roughly uniform.

A remark on this clone: Its antigen is unknown.

It was with 60 Vbeta and 13 Jbeta primers that the PCR ran. Clones were sequenced by immunoSEQ multiplex PCR, and TCRdb holds only the in-frame ones, with some missing. Of around 130,000 clones detected, about 82% appear once; the ten largest clones hold roughly 5%. The CDR3 covers 15 residues. V shed 3 bases, J shed 10 bases, and the junction held 9 bases outside the gene matches. Germline assignment: CDR1 MNHNS and CDR2 SASEGT. The sample comprised PBMCs. The chain carries TRBV6-1 and TRBJ1-4; TRBD1 aligns across 9 bases. This clonotype originated in a man aged 30 to 39 in good health and CMV-seronegative. The CDR3 is CASSESGTGRGKLFF. The CDR3 nucleotides are TGTGCCAGCAGTGAGTCCGGGACAGGGCGAGGAAAACTGTTTTTT.